Below are 8 T cell receptor beta chains sequenced from a single sample in a study of T cell responses to AZD1222 COVID-19 vaccine. Assay used: immunoSEQ multiplex PCR; TCRdb lists only in-frame clones, some missing. The repertoire holds roughly 100,000 clones, with 91% as singletons. The sample here was peripheral blood, taken on day 0 of AZD1222 vaccination. These receptors were taken from an adult in good health.

V usage is TRBV10-3 and J usage is TRBJ2-1; 10 positions agree with TRBD2. The CDR3 length is 13 residues. Trimming took 7 bases from V and 6 from J; bases not matched to a gene: 3. The germline gives CDR1 ENHRY, CDR2 SYGVKD. The CDR3: CAIKAGGPNEQFF. The CDR3 DNA is TGTGCCATCAAAGCGGGAGGGCCCAATGAGCAGTTCTTC.

The chain links TRBV20-1 to TRBJ2-1; D gene ambiguous. Trimming left V 6 bases short and J 9 bases short, with 12 bases between. Per the germline V gene, CDR1 is DFQATT and CDR2 is SNEGSKA (reference sequence). The CDR3 contains 11 residues. The chain's CDR3 is CSARGVGEQFF. The DNA of the CDR3 is TGCAGTGCCCGAGGAGTGGGTGAGCAGTTCTTC.

This chain uses TRBV9 with TRBJ2-7; the match to TRBD2 covers 8 bases. The CDR3 spans 15 residues. V trimming: 2 bases; J trimming: 3 bases; junction bases outside the gene matches: 7. Germline CDR1 is SGDLS and CDR2 is YYNGEE. This CDR3 is CASSVRLAPIYEQYF. DNA of the CDR3: TGTGCCAGCAGCGTTCGACTAGCGCCTATCTACGAGCAGTACTTC.

This clone was seen a single time. The V gene is TRBV5-1, the J gene TRBJ1-6, with D possibly matching TRBD1 (5 bases). Germline V gene data show CDR1 as SGHRS and CDR2 as YFSETQ. This CDR3 is 14 amino acids long. V was shortened by 4 bases and J by 5 bases, with 10 bases between the two germline ends. The CDR3: CASSTGGNNSPLHF. For the CDR3, the DNA is TGCGCCAGCAGCACGGGGGGGAATAATTCACCCCTCCACTTT.

CDR3 DNA sequence: TGCGCCAGCAGGCCGCCGGCCGGGCCCGAGCAGTACTTC. It yields the protein CASRPPAGPEQYF. This chain uses TRBV10-2 with TRBJ2-7; no clear D. V was shortened by 6 bases and J by 6 bases, with 15 bases between the two germline ends. The CDR3 is 13 amino acids. CDR1 and CDR2 (germline): WSHSY, SAAADI.

The rearrangement uses TRBV24-1 and TRBJ2-3; 9 bases align to TRBD2. V shed 4 bases, J shed 4 bases, and the junction held 8 bases outside the gene matches. There are 16 residues in the CDR3. Germline values: CDR1 KGHDR, CDR2 SFDVKD. CDR3 region: CATSDRLAADPDTQYF. As DNA, the CDR3 is TGTGCCACCAGTGACCGACTAGCGGCTGATCCAGATACGCAGTATTTT.

The chain recombines TRBV28 with TRBJ1-1; D is ambiguous. This CDR3 has 13 amino acids. The germline V and J ends were trimmed by 8 bases and 1 base, with 11 bases remaining between them. From germline, CDR1 is MDHEN and CDR2 SYDVKM. The CDR3 DNA reads as TGTGCCAGCGGGCGGTGGGGGAACACTGAAGCTTTCTTT. It is translated as CASGRWGNTEAFF.

This clone was recorded only once. The rearrangement links TRBV19 to TRBJ2-1; 10 bases match TRBD1. Germline CDR1 reads LNHDA; CDR2 reads SQIVND (reference sequence). Trimming took 6 bases from V and 6 from J; bases not matched to a gene: 8. The CDR3 contains 15 residues. The CDR3 here is CASRGTGVNFNEQFF. The CDR3 region has the DNA TGTGCCAGTAGGGGGACAGGGGTAAATTTCAATGAGCAGTTCTTC.